This TCR beta chain was recovered during a study of blood T cell repertoires in COVID-19. In the original analysis: The assay estimated nucleated cells by amplifying reference gene primers. Only in-frame clones appear in the TCRdb table, and some are missing; sequencing was by immunoSEQ multiplex PCR. V, J and clone size are those of that table, while D and trimming were read from the DNA. The sample lists 220,000 or so clones; roughly 90% were seen once. Participant age was roughly 18 to 90 years, and participants resided in 25 or so US areas. A PCR-confirmed or clinician-diagnosed COVID-19 case had contacted exposed participants within 2 weeks of entry. This CDR3 region has 17 residues. Trimming left V 4 bases short and J 4 bases short, with 22 bases between. The germline gives CDR1 SEHNR, CDR2 FQNEAQ (reference sequence).

The TCR originated in a man aged 30 to 39 who had been exposed to COVID-19. Sequences were obtained from PBMCs or T cells enriched from blood (not recorded which). V usage is TRBV7-9 and J usage is TRBJ2-5, with TRBD2 as a possible D gene (7 bases). The CDR3: CASSYEGGRQTPETQYF. Written as DNA, the CDR3 is TGTGCCAGCAGCTACGAGGGGGGGCGACAGACCCCAGAGACCCAGTACTTC.